A single T cell receptor beta chain is shown here with its context. This CDR3 comprises 16 residues. CDR1 and CDR2 (germline): GTSNPN, SVGIG (reference sequence). The J segment lost 4 bases and the V segment lost 3 bases, leaving 12 bases of the junction unmatched. Original methodology: Amplified reference gene primers provided the basis for estimating nucleated cell counts. Sequencing was performed with immunoSEQ multiplex PCR; in TCRdb, only in-frame clones are kept and a portion is missing. V and J calls and clone size follow that table, whereas D and trimming were derived from the DNA. The repertoire includes around 56,000 clones, about 87% of them detected once, and approximately 6.9% sits in the top ten. The sample originates from a study of blood T cell repertoires in COVID-19. Whole-study context: Samples taken during acute and convalescent COVID-19 were collected in the United States, Italy and Spain. In each case, the material was cDNA or gDNA derived from T cells, B-cell-depleted T cells, or PBMCs.

The V gene is TRBV30, the J gene TRBJ2-1; 7 nucleotides line up with TRBD2. Material: peripheral blood. The clonotype comes from a man aged 60-69 years with active or convalescent COVID-19. The DNA for the CDR3 is TGTGCCTGGAGCCGCCCGGGACTATACAAATACAATGAGCAGTTCTTC. The encoded protein is CAWSRPGLYKYNEQFF.